A single sample gave rise to the 22 T cell receptor beta chains below, sequenced in a study. One entry per CDR3 protein, called by TCRdb with MiXCR from the 5' RACE reads. Of 7,300 or so distinct CDR3 sequences in the sample, roughly 39% are singletons; the top ten hold roughly 4.7%. The sequenced material came from memory CD4+ T cells sorted from blood. Subset defined: memory CD4+ T cells, CD4+CD45RO+CD25-. These receptors were obtained from a female donor with breast cancer.

The rearrangement joins TRBV29-1 to TRBJ1-2; the D is unclear. This CDR3 is built from 11 residues. Germline assignment: CDR1 SQVTM and CDR2 ANQGSEA. The V end lost 3 bases, the J end lost 7 bases, and 9 bases lay between the germline ends. CDR3 residues: CSVDGRIGYTF. CDR3 DNA: TGCAGCGTTGACGGGAGAATTGGCTACACCTTC.

V is TRBV20-1 and J is TRBJ1-1; the D is unclear. CDR3 length: 15 amino acids. The germline CDR1 and CDR2 sequences are DFQATT and SNEGSKA (reference sequence). V lost 3 bases and J lost 0, with 14 bases in between. The CDR3 DNA is TGCAGTGCTAGGGGCGGAGATCTTATGAACACTGAAGCTTTCTTT. It codes for CSARGGDLMNTEAFF.

In this sample, this clonotype is medium-sized. The V and J genes are TRBV29-1 and TRBJ2-2; D uncertain. There are 13 residues in the CDR3. With 1 base removed from V and 3 bases from J, the gap between germline ends came to 6 bases. Germline CDR1 and CDR2: SQVTM and ANQGSEA. This CDR3 reads CSVEGRYTGELFF. The CDR3 DNA reads TGCAGCGTTGAAGGCAGATACACCGGGGAGCTGTTTTTT.

Concerning this clonotype: At one of its ends the junction is not consistent with the germline gene, which may arise from a read error. V usage is TRBV5-5 and J usage is TRBJ1-1, with TRBD1 identical over 7 bases. The germline CDR1 and CDR2 sequences are SGHKS and YYEKEE (reference sequence). This CDR3 spans 15 amino acids. In nucleotides, the CDR3 is TGTGCCAGCAGCCGCTTCACAGGGGATGTAGCTGAAGCTTACTTT. This encodes CASSRFTGDVAEAYF.

The table lists this clonotype with a few counts. The rearrangement links TRBV24-1 to TRBJ2-2; tentatively, D is TRBD2 (6 bases). The length of the CDR3 is 12 residues. Germline V CDR1 and CDR2: KGHDR, SFDVKD. V lost 5 bases, J lost 9 bases, and 9 bases lay in between. CDR3 amino acids: CATSGGVRELFF. CDR3 coding DNA: TGTGCCACCAGTGGGGGGGTCCGGGAGCTGTTTTTT.

The J gene is TRBJ1-2, the V gene TRBV4-1; 8 bases map to TRBD1. The CDR3 loop spans 16 amino acids. Trimming took 0 bases from V and 4 from J; bases not matched to a gene: 7. The germline gives CDR1 MGHRA, CDR2 YSYEKL. The CDR3 region has the DNA TGCGCCAGCAGCCAAGATGAGACAGGGGTTTCCTATGGCTACACCTTC. Protein product: CASSQDETGVSYGYTF.

This clonotype was detected a few times. The chain links TRBV12-3 or TRBV12-4 to TRBJ1-5, with TRBD1 as a possible D gene (5 bases). The length of the CDR3 is 17 residues. V lost 3 bases and J lost 1, with 16 bases in between. The CDR3 DNA reads as TGTGCCAGCAGTTTTTGGGGGGGGGTGACGAGCAATCAGCCCCAGCATTTT. This gives the protein CASSFWGGVTSNQPQHF.

The J gene is TRBJ1-2, the V gene TRBV20-1; the match to TRBD1 covers 10 bases. Trimming cost V 4 bases and J 6 bases; bases outside gene matches: 5. The CDR3 spans 13 residues. Germline loops: CDR1 DFQATT, CDR2 SNEGSKA (reference sequence). CDR3 DNA: TGCAGTGCTACACGGACAGGGGGTCATGGCTACACCTTC. Translated, it gives CSATRTGGHGYTF.

The chain couples TRBV28 to TRBJ2-1, with 9 bases matching TRBD1. The CDR3 runs 17 residues. CDR1 is MDHEN, CDR2 SYDVKM, per germline. With 2 bases clipped from V and 7 bases from J, the junction kept 12 bases outside the gene matches. The CDR3 DNA reads TGTGCCAGCAGTTTAGGTACAGGGGGCCAGGTTAGGAATGAGCAGTTCTTC. It translates to CASSLGTGGQVRNEQFF.

This clonotype was counted between two and nine times. The rearrangement links TRBV21-1 to TRBJ1-6. TRBV21-1 is described as a pseudogene. The CDR3 contains 10 residues. CDR3 amino acids: CASRRRKPGF. The CDR3 DNA reads TGTGCCAGCAGAAGGCGGAAGCCTGGTTTT.

The rearrangement links TRBV12-3 or TRBV12-4 to TRBJ2-1; TRBD2 matches at 8 bases. The CDR3 consists of 14 residues. J was trimmed by 8 bases and V by 7 bases; bases with no gene match: 10. For the CDR3, the DNA is TGTGCCAGCACCCTGGCGGGGGGCCCTGATGAGCAGTTCTTC. As protein: CASTLAGGPDEQFF.

This clonotype was seen only a few times. This chain links TRBV29-1 with TRBJ1-1; D is ambiguous. CDR3 length equals 11 residues. V lost 7 bases and J lost 0, with 6 bases in between. The V gene's germline CDR1 is SQVTM and CDR2 ANQGSEA. The CDR3 region has the DNA TGCAGCGGTAACATGAACACTGAAGCTTTCTTT. Residues: CSGNMNTEAFF.

The chain links TRBV20-1 to TRBJ2-1; 11 bases line up with TRBD1. Germline V gives CDR1 DFQATT, CDR2 SNEGSKA (reference sequence). This CDR3 has 16 amino acids. Trimming cost V 0 bases and J 3 bases; bases outside gene matches: 4. The CDR3 DNA is TGCAGTGCTAGAGATCCTGGGACAGGGGGCTACAATGAGCAGTTCTTC. Protein: CSARDPGTGGYNEQFF.

Relative to its sample, this clonotype is medium-sized (0.01 to 0.1%). CDR3 coding DNA: TGTGCCTGGAGTGCCGAGACCCGTCAGCCCCAGCATTTT. It yields the protein CAWSAETRQPQHF. V is TRBV30 and J is TRBJ1-5; D is unresolved. V dropped 1 base and J dropped 6 bases, with 10 bases sitting between them. There are 13 residues in the CDR3. Germline V CDR1 and CDR2: GTSNPN, SVGIG (reference sequence). The whole variable domain, filled in from reference TRBV30 and TRBJ1-5, reads SQTIHQWPATLVQPVGSPLSLECTVEGTSNPNLYWYRQAAGRGLQLLFYSVGIGQISSEVPQNLSASRPQDRQFILSSKKLLLSDSGFYLCAWSAETRQPQHFGDGTRLSIL.

This chain connects TRBV30 to TRBJ2-6, with TRBD2 matching over 8 bases. With V trimmed by 3 bases and J by 0 bases, 7 bases remained unmatched. Germline V CDR1 and CDR2: GTSNPN, SVGIG (reference sequence). There are 17 residues in the CDR3. The CDR3 sequence is CAWRHAREDSGANVLTF. The DNA of the CDR3 is TGTGCCTGGAGGCATGCGCGGGAGGACTCTGGGGCCAACGTCCTGACTTTC.

The chain joins TRBV4-1 to TRBJ1-1; D possibly corresponds to TRBD1 (6 bases). The CDR3 spans 15 residues. Germline CDR1 and CDR2: MGHRA and YSYEKL. V was clipped by 4 bases and J by 1 base, with 13 bases between them. Written as DNA, the CDR3 is TGCGCCAGCAGCCCTAAACAGGGATCGAACACTGAAGCTTTCTTT. This encodes CASSPKQGSNTEAFF.

This clonotype has only a few counts. This rearrangement joins TRBV20-1 to TRBJ2-3, with D unresolved. The CDR3 sequence is 14 residues long. Germline V gives CDR1 DFQATT, CDR2 SNEGSKA (reference sequence). V lost 0 bases and J lost 0, with 7 bases in between. Here the CDR3 reads CSARDFGSTDTQYF. As DNA, the CDR3 is TGCAGTGCTAGAGATTTCGGGAGCACAGATACGCAGTATTTT.

This clonotype came up a few times. The chain is built from TRBV7-8 and TRBJ1-1; TRBD1 is a possible D gene (5 bases). V lost 5 bases and J lost 3, with 19 bases in between. The CDR3 is made up of 16 amino acids. Germline CDR1 is SGHVS and CDR2 is FQNEAQ. The CDR3 reads CASSHLIRGEDTEAFF. The CDR3 DNA is TGTGCCAGCAGCCACTTAATCAGAGGGGAGGACACTGAAGCTTTCTTT.

This clonotype was seen more than once but under ten times. V and J are TRBV30 and TRBJ2-7, with 7 bases fitting TRBD2. From germline, CDR1 is GTSNPN and CDR2 SVGIG (reference sequence). J lost 2 bases, V lost 5 bases, and 0 bases had no gene match. The CDR3 has 11 amino acids. This CDR3 is CAWGGAYEQYF. The CDR3 DNA reads TGTGCCTGGGGGGGGGCCTACGAGCAGTACTTC.

On this clonotype itself: No conserved phenylalanine or tryptophan ends this CDR3, so it is likely a read error. The chain links TRBV28 to TRBJ1-1; TRBD1 matches 7 bases. After removal of 6 bases from V and 0 bases from J, the junction contained 13 bases not matched to a gene. CDR1 MDHEN and CDR2 SYDVKM come from the germline V gene. The CDR3 covers 17 residues. The CDR3 DNA reads as TGTGCCAGCAGGGAACTCAGGGGGGGCACCATGAACACTGAAGCTTTCCTT. This translates into CASRELRGGTMNTEAFL.

V gene TRBV12-3 or TRBV12-4 combines with J gene TRBJ2-7; 7 positions match TRBD2. V lost 6 bases and J lost 3; bases outside the gene matches: 14. The CDR3 loop spans 16 amino acids. The DNA of the CDR3 is TGTGCCAGCAGCCAAGATAGAAGCGGGGAATACTACGAGCAGTACTTC. Encoded protein: CASSQDRSGEYYEQYF.

In this sample, this clonotype is medium-sized. The chain is built from TRBV4-1 and TRBJ2-7; D not resolved. This CDR3 is built from 13 residues. The germline V gene has CDR1 MGHRA and CDR2 YSYEKL. Trimming took 0 bases from V and 3 from J, leaving 6 bases between them. Here the CDR3 reads CASSQEASYEQYF. Written as DNA, the CDR3 is TGCGCCAGCAGCCAAGAAGCCAGCTACGAGCAGTACTTC.